A selection of T cell receptor beta chains follows, all from one sample in a study of blood T cell repertoires in COVID-19. Method: immunoSEQ multiplex PCR; TCRdb's copy keeps in-frame clones and lacks some. The sample carries over 200,000 clones, approximately 90% recorded once. Sequencing was performed on peripheral blood. The origin of the receptors is a woman under 30 who had recovered from COVID-19. Both conserved end residues are trimmed from each CDR3.

J gene: TRBJ2-1; CDR3 length: 11; V gene: TRBV29-1; CDR3 protein: SALGLAKNEQF
J gene: TRBJ2-7; CDR3 length: 13; V gene: TRBV13; CDR3 protein: ASQLGQGALYEQY
J gene: TRBJ2-7; CDR3 length: 9; V gene: TRBV7-2; CDR3 protein: ASSQLAEQY
J gene: TRBJ1-1; CDR3 length: 14; V gene: TRBV6-5; CDR3 protein: ASSSGQGIQNTEAF
J gene: TRBJ2-3; CDR3 length: 14; V gene: TRBV7-9; CDR3 protein: ASSSRRGLGTDTQY
J gene: TRBJ2-1; CDR3 length: 12; V gene: TRBV2; CDR3 protein: ASRREGVYNEQF
J gene: TRBJ1-1; CDR3 length: 12; V gene: TRBV15; CDR3 protein: ATSRANRDTEAF
J gene: TRBJ2-3; CDR3 length: 13; V gene: TRBV6-1; CDR3 protein: ASSDSVSSTDTQY
J gene: TRBJ2-5; CDR3 length: 9; V gene: TRBV6-5; CDR3 protein: ASSYGTGVY
J gene: TRBJ2-7; CDR3 length: 13; V gene: TRBV2; CDR3 protein: ASQPASGSSYEQY
J gene: TRBJ2-3; CDR3 length: 14; V gene: TRBV7-2; CDR3 protein: ASSLVGGVGADTQY
J gene: TRBJ2-1; CDR3 length: 15; V gene: TRBV24-1; CDR3 protein: ATSDPSTDSSYNEQF
J gene: TRBJ2-2; CDR3 length: 13; V gene: TRBV9; CDR3 protein: ASSGGTLNTGELF
J gene: TRBJ2-1; CDR3 length: 14; V gene: TRBV20-1; CDR3 protein: SASLGGLAVRNEQF
J gene: TRBJ1-2; CDR3 length: 11; V gene: TRBV7-3; CDR3 protein: ASSFGANYGYT
J gene: TRBJ1-2; CDR3 length: 14; V gene: TRBV30; CDR3 protein: AWSASRWGQGYGYT
J gene: TRBJ2-3; CDR3 length: 13; V gene: TRBV7-3; CDR3 protein: ASSLGAGGTDTQY
J gene: TRBJ2-5; CDR3 length: 12; V gene: TRBV2; CDR3 protein: ASRIGTQEETQY
J gene: TRBJ2-3; CDR3 length: 13; V gene: TRBV5-1; CDR3 protein: ASARLSGSTDTQY
J gene: TRBJ2-1; CDR3 length: 13; V gene: TRBV7-7; CDR3 protein: ASSLGSVPYNEQF
J gene: TRBJ1-1; CDR3 length: 13; V gene: TRBV9; CDR3 protein: ASSLSGQMNTEAF
J gene: TRBJ1-4; CDR3 length: 13; V gene: TRBV4-2; CDR3 protein: ASSQDPGGNEKLF
J gene: TRBJ2-1; CDR3 length: 13; V gene: TRBV20-1; CDR3 protein: SASRRTSGYNEQF
J gene: TRBJ2-5; CDR3 length: 12; V gene: TRBV24-1; CDR3 protein: ATSDFGRVETQY
J gene: TRBJ1-5; CDR3 length: 18; V gene: TRBV4-1; CDR3 protein: ASSQPPGTGSIRSNQPQH
J gene: TRBJ2-7; CDR3 length: 13; V gene: TRBV2; CDR3 protein: ASSGQGGRSYEQY
J gene: TRBJ2-1; CDR3 length: 12; V gene: TRBV4-3; CDR3 protein: ASSQVWDTHEQF
J gene: TRBJ2-7; CDR3 length: 14; V gene: TRBV5-4; CDR3 protein: ASSLVWREGVYEQY
J gene: TRBJ2-7; CDR3 length: 12; V gene: TRBV27; CDR3 protein: ASSFSGLPYEQY
J gene: TRBJ1-2; CDR3 length: 9; V gene: TRBV12-3/TRBV12-4; CDR3 protein: ASATVYGYT
J gene: TRBJ2-7; CDR3 length: 15; V gene: TRBV25-1; CDR3 protein: ASSETVPFRDSYEQY
J gene: TRBJ2-5; CDR3 length: 11; V gene: TRBV11-2; CDR3 protein: ASSVTLPAGQY
J gene: TRBJ2-7; CDR3 length: 13; V gene: TRBV7-6; CDR3 protein: ASSLVAGGSYEQY
J gene: TRBJ2-7; CDR3 length: 12; V gene: TRBV5-1; CDR3 protein: ASSIGQGLYEQY
J gene: TRBJ2-7; CDR3 length: 13; V gene: TRBV7-2; CDR3 protein: ASSFGRAESYEQY
J gene: TRBJ1-5; CDR3 length: 13; V gene: TRBV5-5; CDR3 protein: ASSLTDYSNQPQH
J gene: TRBJ2-7; CDR3 length: 12; V gene: TRBV15; CDR3 protein: ATSRGTGVYEQY
J gene: TRBJ1-4; CDR3 length: 13; V gene: TRBV30; CDR3 protein: AWSVVGATNEKLF
J gene: TRBJ2-3; CDR3 length: 9; V gene: TRBV27; CDR3 protein: ATIGGHTQY
J gene: TRBJ2-5; CDR3 length: 14; V gene: TRBV19; CDR3 protein: ASSIEGQGPWKTQY
J gene: TRBJ2-1; CDR3 length: 11; V gene: TRBV6-2/TRBV6-3; CDR3 protein: ASSYLNWNEQF
J gene: TRBJ1-5; CDR3 length: 13; V gene: TRBV4-2; CDR3 protein: ASSQTKDSNQPQH
J gene: TRBJ2-5; CDR3 length: 15; V gene: TRBV29-1; CDR3 protein: SVEVRQGRHYQETQY
J gene: TRBJ2-2; CDR3 length: 11; V gene: TRBV27; CDR3 protein: ASRPGTAGELF